This passage covers 18 T cell receptor beta chains from one sample sequenced in a study of cytomegalovirus exposure and HLA in healthy donors (dated by TCRdb to about 2017). The protocol used for the library was the immunoSEQ multiplex PCR assay. For the multiplex PCR, a mixture combining 60 forward primers for TCR Vbeta segments and 13 reverse primers for TCR Jbeta segments was used. TCRdb stores this immuneACCESS table with in-frame sequences only. Part of the clones is absent; in the studies checked, under half of the shortfall reflects unresolved V genes, and no reason is known for the rest. In this sample the table shows around 120,000 clones, approximately 80% of which occur a single time. The top ten clones comprise approximately 0.93% of the sample. Sequences were obtained from PBMCs. The receptors were sampled from a human donor in good health.

As to this clone: Other DNA sequences in the same sample also yield this CDR3. V usage is TRBV28 and J usage is TRBJ1-2, with TRBD1 matching over 10 bases. The junction had 1 base not matched to a gene; V was cut back by 2 bases and J by 7 bases. CDR3 length: 13 residues. Germline V gene data show CDR1 as MDHEN and CDR2 as SYDVKM. The CDR3 DNA sequence: TGTGCCAGCAGTTTAGGGGACAGGGGTGGCTACACCTTC. Translating gives CASSLGDRGGYTF.

The rearrangement links TRBV7-9 to TRBJ2-5; the D is unclear. The V end lost 6 bases, the J end lost 0 bases, and 8 bases lay between the germline ends. The CDR3 is 13 residues long. Germline V gene sequence: CDR1 SEHNR, CDR2 FQNEAQ (reference sequence). The CDR3 is CASSYTYQETQYF. The DNA for the CDR3 is TGTGCCAGCAGTTACACGTACCAAGAGACCCAGTACTTC.

This clone was counted once. CDR3 coding DNA: TGTGCCAGCAGCCCATCTAATGGCTACACCTTC. Protein product: CASSPSNGYTF. V and J are TRBV7-8 and TRBJ1-2, with D hard to call. Between the trimmed V and J ends, which lost 5 bases and 6 bases, there was a span of 7 bases. Germline CDR1 and CDR2: SGHVS and FQNEAQ. The CDR3 runs 11 residues.

This clone was observed a few times. J is TRBJ2-1 and V is TRBV19; 7 nucleotides agree with TRBD1. The CDR3 runs to 16 residues. Germline assignment: CDR1 LNHDA and CDR2 SQIVND (reference sequence). V lost 5 bases, J lost 6 bases, and 13 bases stayed unmatched. The DNA of the CDR3 is TGTGCCAGTAGTGACGTCGGGACAGTCAAGGCCAATGAGCAGTTCTTC. This codes for CASSDVGTVKANEQFF.

The gene calls are TRBV5-6 and TRBJ2-3, with 11 positions matching TRBD2. Per germline, CDR1 SGHDT and CDR2 YYEEEE. The CDR3 extends over 18 amino acids. J lost 2 bases, V lost 0 bases, and 8 bases had no gene match. The CDR3 loop reads CASSLVGTSGGYTDTQYF. The CDR3 bases are TGTGCCAGCAGCTTGGTCGGTACTAGCGGGGGATACACAGATACGCAGTATTTT.

This rearrangement joins TRBV27 to TRBJ2-3, with TRBD1 as a possible D gene (7 bases). V was clipped by 6 bases and J by 4 bases, with 11 bases between them. The CDR3 spans 13 residues. Germline V gives CDR1 MNHEY, CDR2 SMNVEV (reference sequence). The DNA of the CDR3 is TGTGCCAGCAGCGGAGGGGGCTCAGATACGCAGTATTTT. Residues: CASSGGGSDTQYF.

V usage is TRBV5-5 and J usage is TRBJ2-1, with D tentatively TRBD2 (6 bases). Trimming removed 5 bases at V and 8 bases at J, with 20 bases between. In germline, CDR1 is SGHKS, CDR2 YYEKEE (reference sequence). CDR3 length equals 15 residues. The CDR3 DNA reads TGTGCCAGCAGACCCCGGGGGTTCACTACGGATGAGCAGTTCTTC. Its protein is CASRPRGFTTDEQFF.

This chain uses TRBV5-4 with TRBJ2-1; 8 bases match TRBD2. V shed 4 bases and J 6 bases; nucleotides not matched to a gene: 9. This CDR3 region has 15 residues. The germline gives CDR1 SGHNT, CDR2 YYREEE (reference sequence). In nucleotides, the CDR3 is TGTGCCAGCAGCCAAGATCCGGGGGGGCCCAATGAGCAGTTCTTC. Translation gives CASSQDPGGPNEQFF.

The chain combines TRBV21-1 with TRBJ1-2; no DNA check was done on the table's D call, TRBD1. TRBV21-1 is listed as a pseudogene. The CDR3 totals 15 residues. The CDR3 sequence: CASSKAGQADYGYTF. The CDR3 nucleotides read TGTGCCAGCAGCAAAGCAGGACAAGCAGACTATGGCTACACCTTC.

This chain connects TRBV4-1 to TRBJ1-4; 11 bases align to TRBD1. Germline lookup yields CDR1 MGHRA and CDR2 YSYEKL. The V segment lost 3 bases and the J segment 1 base; nucleotides outside the gene matches: 7. The CDR3 is 18 amino acids. CDR3: CASSQGQGDFLTNEKLFF. The CDR3 DNA follows: TGCGCCAGCAGCCAGGGACAGGGGGATTTCTTAACTAATGAAAAACTGTTTTTT.

J is TRBJ2-1 and V is TRBV6-5; TRBD2 matches at 12 bases. Germline V lookup: CDR1 MNHEY, CDR2 SVGAGI. Trimming removed 8 bases from V and 8 bases from J; junction bases left unmatched: 10. The CDR3 length is 15 residues. The CDR3 sequence is CASGPGLAGVYEQFF. The CDR3 DNA is TGTGCCAGCGGCCCGGGACTAGCGGGCGTATATGAGCAGTTCTTC.

This clone was recorded only once. V gene TRBV5-1 combines with J gene TRBJ2-3; tentatively, D is TRBD1 (5 bases). CDR1 SGHRS and CDR2 YFSETQ come from the germline V gene. This CDR3 is built from 18 residues. V lost 2 bases, J lost 5 bases, and 24 bases lay in between. CDR3 in DNA: TGCGCCAGCAGCTTACGCAGGGTCACCGCCCCTTGGCAAGATACGCAGTATTTT. Its translation: CASSLRRVTAPWQDTQYF. The full variable domain, in which reference TRBV5-1 and TRBJ2-3 provide the parts outside the CDR3, is KAGVTQTPRYLIKTRGQQVTLSCSPISGHRSVSWYQQTPGQGLQFLFEYFSETQRNKGNFPGRFSGRQFSNSRSEMNVSTLELGDSALYLCASSLRRVTAPWQDTQYFGPGTRLTVL.

This sequence joins TRBV5-8 and TRBJ2-7; the match to TRBD2 covers 7 bases. Germline V gene lookup returns CDR1 SGHTS and CDR2 YDEGEE. The CDR3 covers 14 residues. J was trimmed by 5 bases and V by 1 base; bases with no gene match: 6. The CDR3 bases are TGTGCCAGCAGCTTGTGGCGGGCGGGGGACGAGCAGTACTTC. This sequence encodes CASSLWRAGDEQYF.

The chain links TRBV11-2 to TRBJ2-4; a weak D match, TRBD2 (6 bases). CDR1 SGHAT and CDR2 FQNNGV come from the germline V gene. Trimming took 5 bases from V and 7 from J, leaving 15 bases between them. The CDR3 spans 14 residues. The CDR3 is CASSTGGARNIQYF. CDR3 DNA sequence: TGTGCCAGCAGCACCGGCGGGGCCAGGAACATTCAGTACTTC.

The chain couples TRBV6-1 to TRBJ1-5, with TRBD1 matching over 7 bases. Germline values: CDR1 MNHNS, CDR2 SASEGT. The CDR3 is made up of 13 amino acids. V lost 5 bases, J lost 5 bases, and 3 bases stayed unmatched. This CDR3 is CASSIDRDQPQHF. The DNA for the CDR3 is TGTGCCAGCAGTATAGACAGGGATCAGCCCCAGCATTTT.

The chain carries TRBV5-4 and TRBJ1-2, with D possibly TRBD1 on 6 matching bases. The CDR3 is made up of 15 amino acids. In germline, CDR1 is SGHNT, CDR2 YYREEE (reference sequence). The V end was cut by 5 bases, the J end by 0 bases, with 14 bases between. This chain's CDR3 is CASSSRTAANYGYTF. CDR3 sequence (DNA): TGTGCCAGCAGTTCCCGGACAGCAGCTAACTATGGCTACACCTTC. The entire variable domain, with the rest obtained from reference TRBV5-4 and TRBJ1-2, is as follows: ETGVTQSPTHLIKTRGQQVTLRCSSQSGHNTVSWYQQALGQGPQFIFQYYREEENGRGNFPPRFSGLQFPNYSSELNVNALELDDSALYLCASSSRTAANYGYTFGSGTRLTVV.

The rearrangement joins TRBV27 to TRBJ1-6; D uncertain. V lost 2 bases and J lost 7, with 9 bases in between. Per the germline V gene, CDR1 is MNHEY and CDR2 is SMNVEV (reference sequence). There are 14 residues in the CDR3. CDR3 loop: CASSLGGNNSPLHF. The CDR3 nucleotides read TGTGCCAGCAGTTTAGGAGGGAACAATTCACCCCTCCACTTT.

The rearrangement links TRBV6-6 to TRBJ1-6, with D perhaps matching TRBD1 (5 bases). Looked up from germline, CDR1 is MNHNY and CDR2 is SVGAGI (reference sequence). V shed 2 bases and J shed 7 bases, with 12 bases lying between them. CDR3 length: 15 residues. DNA for the CDR3: TGTGCCAGCAGTTACGGCAGGGTGGAAAATTCACCCCTCCACTTT. It yields the protein CASSYGRVENSPLHF.